This TCR beta chain was identified in a study of T cell responses to AZD1222 COVID-19 vaccine (dated by TCRdb to the early 2020s). Describing the broader study: TCR sequencing covered roughly 230 trial participants: 200 to 220 given two doses of AZD1222 and 26 given two doses of MenACWY control vaccine. Trial participants were enrolled by age into 18-55, 56-69 and 70-plus year subgroups, with about 150, 27 and 61 TCR-sequenced participants respectively.

On the study overall, not on this receptor specifically: In the small 56-69-year group, the increase in depth fell short of significance, most likely because of low power. Vaccine-associated CD4 TCRs spanned the whole spike protein, with dominant responses in regions 160-218 and 743-854. Conclusions about previously exposed vaccinees were limited because only six AZD1222 recipients were SARS-CoV-2 seropositive at baseline. After two AZD1222 doses, spike-specific TCR breadth and depth were significantly higher than at day 0 and than in MenACWY recipients. Reportedly, almost half of the unique spike-specific TCRs recognized epitopes lying outside the regions that are mutated in the B.1.351 and B.1.1.7 variants. Participants were mostly white British, with more females than males. The authors suggested clonal diversity may have been underestimated. Because no day 14 peak-response samples were available, the repertoires could be characterized only after the peak T cell response.

The CDR3 regions of human TCRbeta chains were analyzed by immunosequencing. Under the source paper's analysis protocol: Repertoire TCRs were checked for matches against a reference library of SARS-CoV-2-specific TCRs that had been generated using the MIRA antigen-specificity platform. Breadth meant the fraction of unique TCRs that were SARS-CoV-2-associated, whereas depth meant the fraction of total T cells that were SARS-CoV-2-associated. Using the MIRA data, each spike-specific TCR was assigned both to the spike region to which the TCR was reactive and to a CD4 or CD8 class. Log10-transformed breadth and depth values were compared by one-way ANOVA with Sidak's multiple comparisons tests. TCRdb stores this immuneACCESS table with in-frame sequences only. Part of the clones is absent; in the studies checked, under half of the shortfall reflects unresolved V genes, and no reason is known for the rest. V and J calls plus clone size are reproduced from that table; the DNA served to infer D and trimming. This sample is represented by fewer than 150,000 clones; about 93% of them were singletons. The leading ten clones occupy 4% to 6% of the sample.

Comments on this clone: The target of this receptor is not known. The input lacks base qualities; no much larger clone sits a single base away.

From a lookup of the germline V gene, CDR1 and CDR2 are LGHNA and YSLEER. The germline ends are 8 bases apart after V is trimmed by 1 base and J by 5 bases. From the cysteine up to the phenylalanine, the CDR3 has a length of 13 residues. The retained sequence is limited to the CDR3, 39 bases, with the frame set at the first base. The time point label, read with the paper, signifies: about 28 days (+/-7) after the second vaccine dose. Because spike-specific TCR depth and breadth did not differ between the two schedules, AZD1222 recipients who got a second dose at roughly 4 weeks were pooled with those who got a second dose at roughly 12 weeks. The vaccinee samples were drawn from two UK trials, COV001 and COV002, one of which was a single-blind randomized controlled phase 2/3 trial testing AZD1222 (ChAdOx1 nCoV-19) in healthy adults. For TCRbeta chain sequencing, PBMC samples were collected from trial participants at day 0 and at day 28 after the second dose.

The starting material was peripheral blood, obtained 28 days after the second AZD1222 dose. The clonotype comes from an adult who received the AZD1222 COVID-19 vaccine. The V and J genes are TRBV4-3 and TRBJ2-5, with no confidently assigned D gene. The DNA sequence follows: TGCGCCAGCAGCCAAGGGACCACTGAGACCCAGTACTTC. This is translated as CASSQGTTETQYF.